These T cell receptor beta chains were read from a single sample in a study of blood T cell repertoires in COVID-19. Generated by immunoSEQ multiplex PCR, the TCRdb table keeps only in-frame clones and is missing some. The table shows about 170,000 clones, with about 80% occurring only once. Sequenced sample: peripheral blood. All receptors come from a human donor with acute or convalescent COVID-19. The donor label of this sample is uncertain. The CDR3 runs from the conserved cysteine through the conserved F or W. A D gene is named only where the DNA matches it firmly. Rows may omit the clone size; those that give it use once, few, many or a size class.

d_call j_call v_call cdr3_length clone_size cdr3_nt cdr3_aa
NA TRBJ1-1 TRBV6-5 14 NA TGTGCCAGCAGTCGGGAGGATTGGAGCACTGAAGCTTTCTTT CASSREDWSTEAFF
TRBD1 TRBJ1-2 TRBV6-5 13 once TGTGCCAGCAGACCGGGACAGGTCGTTGGCTACACCTTC CASRPGQVVGYTF
TRBD2 TRBJ2-2 TRBV19 14 NA TGTGCCAGTAGTATCCAGGGGACTAGCGGGGTACAAGGTTTT CASSIQGTSGVQGF
TRBD2 TRBJ2-1 TRBV7-2 15 once TGTGCCAGCAGCATCCAAGGGCTAGCGGGGGACAAGCAGTTCTTC CASSIQGLAGDKQFF
TRBD2 TRBJ2-2 TRBV4-2 19 NA TGTGCCAGCAGCTCCCGACTAGCGGGGTCGGGTCTCAACACCGGGGAGCTGTTTTTT CASSSRLAGSGLNTGELFF
NA TRBJ1-1 TRBV5-5 15 NA TGTGCCAGCAGCTTGGTGGGGGCATTGTACACTGAAGCTTTCTTT CASSLVGALYTEAFF
TRBD2 TRBJ2-3 TRBV27 12 NA TGTGCCAGCAGTCCAGCGGGGGATACGCAGTATTTT CASSPAGDTQYF
NA TRBJ2-7 TRBV5-1 16 NA TGCGCCAGCAGCTTGAATTTGGGGCAGGGGTCCTACGAGCAGTACTTC CASSLNLGQGSYEQYF
NA TRBJ1-1 TRBV5-4 14 NA TGTGCCAGCAGCTTGAAGGCGGCGAACACTGAAGCTTTCTTT CASSLKAANTEAFF
NA TRBJ1-5 TRBV5-3 11 NA TGTGCCAGAAGCTTATGGGGAGCCCAGCATTTT CARSLWGAQHF
NA TRBJ2-1 TRBV10-2 14 NA TGCGCCAGCAGTGGAGCGGGCCGCTACAATGAGCAGTTCTTC CASSGAGRYNEQFF
TRBD1 TRBJ1-4 TRBV7-9 14 NA TGTGCCAGCAGCTTGGGGACAGCCGGGGAAAAACTGTTTTTT CASSLGTAGEKLFF
TRBD2 TRBJ2-7 TRBV5-8 16 NA TGTGCCAGCAGCTTGGGGACTAGCGGGGGGGCCCACGAGCAGTACTTC CASSLGTSGGAHEQYF
TRBD1 TRBJ2-7 TRBV28 16 NA TGTGCCAGCAGTTCCGTACCGGGACAGGGATTGGACGAGCAGTACTTC CASSSVPGQGLDEQYF
TRBD1 TRBJ1-4 TRBV19 15 NA TGTGCCAGTAGTCCCGGGGACAGGGGAGAAGAAAAACTGTTTTTT CASSPGDRGEEKLFF
TRBD1 TRBJ2-7 TRBV2 12 NA TGTGCCAGCAGAGCGACAGGGAGCGAGCAGTACTTC CASRATGSEQYF
TRBD1 TRBJ1-1 TRBV27 18 NA TGTGCCAGCAGTTTATATGGGCCCACCAGGGGGCTGCACACTGAAGCTTTCTTT CASSLYGPTRGLHTEAFF
TRBD1 TRBJ1-1 TRBV6-1 17 NA TGTGCCAGCAGTGAAGCCTGGGGGGACAGAATGAACACTGAAGCTTTCTTT CASSEAWGDRMNTEAFF
NA TRBJ2-2 TRBV5-1 15 NA TGCGCCAGCAGCTTGGCTAGCTGGAACACCGGGGAGCTGTTTTTT CASSLASWNTGELFF
NA TRBJ1-3 TRBV19 14 NA TGTGCCAGTAGTCAGGGTTCCTCTGGAAACACCATATATTTT CASSQGSSGNTIYF
TRBD1 TRBJ1-2 TRBV27 15 NA TGTGCCAGCAGTCCACAGGGGGCGCCTAACTATGGCTACACCTTC CASSPQGAPNYGYTF
NA TRBJ1-2 TRBV2 16 NA TGTGCCAGCCCCGCCGGGATATTAGCCGGGGAGGGGGGCTACACCTTC CASPAGILAGEGGYTF
NA TRBJ2-1 TRBV7-8 17 few TGTGCCAGCAGGTCCACCTCCGGGACAAGCTCCTACAATGAGCAGTTCTTC CASRSTSGTSSYNEQFF
TRBD1 TRBJ1-4 TRBV5-1 17 NA TGCGCCAGCAGCCGGACAGGGGGCTCTGCAACTAATGAAAAACTGTTTTTT CASSRTGGSATNEKLFF
NA TRBJ2-3 TRBV18 16 NA TGTGCCAGCTCACCACCACCAGGGGAGAGCACAGATACGCAGTATTTT CASSPPPGESTDTQYF
NA TRBJ2-7 TRBV7-2 15 NA TGTGCCAGCAGCTACTCGGCGGGGTACTCCTACGAGCAGTACTTC CASSYSAGYSYEQYF
TRBD1 TRBJ2-5 TRBV13 14 once TGTGCCAGCAGCGACAGACAGGGGATAGAGACCCAGTACTTC CASSDRQGIETQYF
NA TRBJ2-2 TRBV7-2 17 NA TGTGCCAGCAGCTCCCCCGCTGGGACACTGAACACCGGGGAGCTGTTTTTT CASSSPAGTLNTGELFF
TRBD1 TRBJ1-4 TRBV4-1 13 once TGCGCCACCTCCGGGACAGTTAATGAAAAACTGTTTTTT CATSGTVNEKLFF
NA TRBJ1-1 TRBV2 13 NA TGTGCCAGCAACCGGGACTTGAACACTGAAGCTTTCTTT CASNRDLNTEAFF
NA TRBJ1-5 TRBV28 17 once TGTGCCAGCATGGGTTCGGCAGGGGCCGTTAGCAATCAGCCCCAGCATTTT CASMGSAGAVSNQPQHF
NA TRBJ1-4 TRBV4-1 22 NA TGCGCCAGCAGCCGAAGGATAGAAACGGGACTTTTGGGATCTGCAACTAATGAAAAACTGTTTTTT CASSRRIETGLLGSATNEKLFF
NA TRBJ1-1 TRBV6-6 14 NA TGTGCCAGCAGTTACTGGGCCGACATCGCTGAAGCTTTCTTT CASSYWADIAEAFF
TRBD1 TRBJ2-3 TRBV14 18 NA TGTGCCAGCAGCCAAGATAGTGGAGTGGACAGGGGGCGAGGTACGCAGTATTTT CASSQDSGVDRGRGTQYF
TRBD1 TRBJ1-5 TRBV30 15 NA TGTGCCTGGAGTACACAGGGGTATAGCAATCAGCCCCAGCATTTT CAWSTQGYSNQPQHF
TRBD2 TRBJ2-5 TRBV9 16 NA TGTGCCAGCAGTACCCTAGCGGGAGTGGGAGTAGAGACCCAGTACTTC CASSTLAGVGVETQYF
TRBD2 TRBJ2-7 TRBV7-2 17 NA TGTGCCAGCAGCTTTTCGGGGGGAGCGGGGGTTACCTACGAGCAGTACTTC CASSFSGGAGVTYEQYF
NA TRBJ2-1 TRBV11-3 13 once TGTGCCAGCAGCTACACCCTAGCTGATGAGCAGTTCTTC CASSYTLADEQFF
NA TRBJ1-1 TRBV28 14 NA TGTGCCAGCAGTTTGGTCTTGGGGGGCACTGAAGCTTTCTTT CASSLVLGGTEAFF
TRBD1 TRBJ1-1 TRBV9 14 NA TGTGCCAGCAGCGCGGGACAGGGAGGCACTGAAGCTTTCTTT CASSAGQGGTEAFF
NA TRBJ1-6 TRBV9 15 NA TGTGCCAGCAGCGCAGGGGATGGCGGTGTGTCACCCCTCCACTTT CASSAGDGGVSPLHF
NA TRBJ2-2 TRBV7-3 16 few TGTGCCAGCAGCTTAGGGGTCAGGGCGAACACCGGGGAGCTGTTTTTT CASSLGVRANTGELFF
TRBD1 TRBJ1-2 TRBV10-3 16 few TGTGCCATCAGAGGCGGGCTGGCAGGGGGCCTCTATGGCTACACCTTC CAIRGGLAGGLYGYTF
TRBD1 TRBJ1-2 TRBV6-5 13 NA TGTGCCAGCCGGGACAGGGTCCACTATGGCTACACCTTC CASRDRVHYGYTF
TRBD1 TRBJ2-1 TRBV19 15 NA TGTGCCAGTAGCCGACAGGGAAGGGAAACTAATGAGCAGTTCTTC CASSRQGRETNEQFF
TRBD1 TRBJ1-5 TRBV15 20 NA TGTGCCACCAGCAGAGATAAAACGAAGTTGGGACAGGGGGCCTATCAGCCCCAGCATTTT CATSRDKTKLGQGAYQPQHF
NA TRBJ2-6 TRBV5-4 15 NA TGTGCCAGCAGCTTGGGCAGGTCAAAGGCCAACGTCCTGACTTTC CASSLGRSKANVLTF
NA TRBJ1-2 TRBV20-1 11 NA TGCAGTGCTAGGGAGAACTATGGCTACACCTTC CSARENYGYTF
TRBD1 TRBJ1-5 TRBV23-1 16 once TGCGCCAGCAGTCATCATGGGACAGATAGCAATCAGCCCCAGCATTTT CASSHHGTDSNQPQHF
TRBD1 TRBJ2-7 TRBV6-5 14 NA TGTGCCAGCGCCCCGGGACAGGGCCCCTACGAGCAGTACTTC CASAPGQGPYEQYF
NA TRBJ2-7 TRBV7-9 15 once TGTGCCAGCAGCCTTACCACCTCCACTTCCTACGAGCAGTACTTC CASSLTTSTSYEQYF
TRBD2 TRBJ2-7 TRBV9 16 NA TGTGCCAGCAGCATATCAGGGACTAGCGCCCCCAACGAGCAGTACTTC CASSISGTSAPNEQYF
TRBD1 TRBJ1-1 TRBV19 14 once TGTGCCAGTAGGTCGACAGGGAGCGGTACTGAAGCTTTCTTT CASRSTGSGTEAFF
TRBD1 TRBJ1-6 TRBV28 18 NA TGTGCCAGCAGTTTTTCACAGGGGCTTGGGTCCTATAATTCACCCCTCCACTTT CASSFSQGLGSYNSPLHF
TRBD2 TRBJ2-1 TRBV10-3 13 NA TGTGCCATCAGCGGACTAGTGGCCAATGAGCAGTTCTTC CAISGLVANEQFF